Following are 28 T cell receptor beta chains from one sample sequenced in a study of T cells in Graves' hyperthyroidism and ophthalmopathy. RNA transcripts served as the template for amplifying TCR beta CDR3 regions. The HTBI primer set drove a first-round RT-PCR of the TCR CDR3. TCRdb analysed the multiplex PCR reads with MiXCR anew, one entry per CDR3 protein. The table includes roughly 650,000 distinct CDR3 sequences, more than 15% detected once. Sequencing input: blood. The origin of the receptors is a woman between 40 and 55 years old with Graves' ophthalmopathy.

V gene TRBV5-4 combines with J gene TRBJ1-4; D not certain. The V and J ends lost 1 base and 0 bases respectively, with 13 bases between them. From germline, CDR1 is SGHNT and CDR2 YYREEE (reference sequence). CDR3 length equals 17 residues. The CDR3, as DNA: TGTGCCAGCAGCTTGAGGGCTGCGGACGCAACTAATGAAAAACTGTTTTTT. Protein product: CASSLRAADATNEKLFF.

In its sample, this clonotype was seen a few times. This CDR3 reads CASSQDSGGPRQPQHF. For the CDR3, the DNA is TGCGCCAGCAGCCAAGATTCAGGGGGACCGAGACAGCCCCAGCATTTT. V gene TRBV4-1 combines with J gene TRBJ1-5; 7 bases align to TRBD1. Germline CDR1 and CDR2: MGHRA and YSYEKL. CDR3 length: 16 residues. The J segment lost 7 bases and the V segment lost 0 bases, leaving 9 bases of the junction unmatched.

This clonotype has ten or more counts. This rearrangement joins TRBV20-1 to TRBJ1-1, with unresolved D. Trimming removed 2 bases from V and 1 base from J, with 11 bases in between. Germline V gives CDR1 DFQATT, CDR2 SNEGSKA (reference sequence). The CDR3 loop spans 14 amino acids. The CDR3 nucleotides read TGCAGTGCTAGATTTGGCGGATCGAACACTGAAGCTTTCTTT. It codes for CSARFGGSNTEAFF.

This clonotype was seen at least ten times. The rearrangement links TRBV4-1 to TRBJ2-7, with D possibly called TRBD1 or TRBD2 (6 bases each). The CDR3 contains 12 residues. CDR1 is MGHRA, CDR2 YSYEKL, per germline. The CDR3 nucleotides read TGCTCCTACCCAGGGGAGGACTACGAGCAGTACTTC. Encoded protein: CSYPGEDYEQYF.

This clonotype has ten or more counts. The chain recombines TRBV11-2 with TRBJ1-5; maybe TRBD1 (5 bases). From germline, CDR1 is SGHAT and CDR2 FQNNGV. V lost 4 bases to trimming and J lost 3 bases, with 16 bases between them. The CDR3 is 16 residues long. CDR3 residues: CASSSPRDGLNQPQHF. DNA of the CDR3: TGTGCCAGCAGCTCCCCCCGGGACGGACTCAATCAGCCCCAGCATTTT. The variable domain in full, with the rest retrieved from reference TRBV11-2 and TRBJ1-5, is EAGVAQSPRYKIIEKRQSVAFWCNPISGHATLYWYQQILGQGPKLLIQFQNNGVVDDSQLPKDRFSAERLKGVDSTLKIQPAKLEDSAVYLCASSSPRDGLNQPQHFGDGTRLSIL.

This clonotype was recorded at least ten times. This chain links TRBV12-3 or TRBV12-4 with TRBJ2-2; 9 bases fit TRBD2. The CDR3 covers 17 residues. V lost 0 bases and J lost 4; bases outside the gene matches: 6. The CDR3 DNA sequence: TGTGCCAGCAGTTTAGCGTATGAGCGGGGGGCCACCGGGGAGCTGTTTTTT. This codes for CASSLAYERGATGELFF.

There are a few counts of this clonotype. The chain links TRBV4-1 to TRBJ2-1; D gene unclear. V lost 4 bases and J 3 bases, leaving 16 bases between the germline ends. CDR1 and CDR2 (germline): MGHRA, YSYEKL. The CDR3 contains 16 residues. The CDR3 spells CASSRAYAVGYNEQFF. CDR3 sequence (DNA): TGCGCCAGCAGCCGGGCCTACGCTGTAGGCTACAATGAGCAGTTCTTC.

This clonotype was detected many times. The chain links TRBV11-2 to TRBJ1-6; tentative D call: TRBD1 (6 bases). CDR3 length equals 17 residues. Germline V CDR1 and CDR2: SGHAT, FQNNGV. The V end lost 0 bases, the J end lost 4 bases, and 13 bases lay between the germline ends. The DNA for the CDR3 is TGTGCCAGCAGCTTAGATGGGGCAGGGGTATATAATTCACCCCTCCACTTT. It encodes CASSLDGAGVYNSPLHF.

Only a few counts were recorded for this clonotype. CDR3: CASTDRGLHSSGANVLTF. The CDR3 coding sequence is TGTGCCAGCACCGACAGGGGCCTTCACTCCTCTGGGGCCAACGTCCTGACTTTC. The chain carries TRBV6-2 or TRBV6-3 and TRBJ2-6, with 8 bases that match TRBD1. Germline CDR1 and CDR2: MNHEY and SVGEGT. CDR3 length: 18 residues. Trimming cost V 7 bases and J 0 bases; bases outside gene matches: 11.

About this clonotype itself: At one end the junction does not follow the germline gene, possibly because of a read error. The genes are TRBV7-7 and TRBJ2-5; D is undetermined. The CDR3 has 13 amino acids. Germline V lookup: CDR1 SSHAT, CDR2 FNYEAQ (reference sequence). CDR3 region: CASSRSFQETQYF. The CDR3 DNA sequence: TGTGCTAGCAGTCGGTCGTTCCAAGAGACCCAGTACTTC.

This clonotype was detected many times. The V call is TRBV20-1, the J call TRBJ2-7, with TRBD2 identical over 11 bases. V was clipped by 1 base and J by 4 bases; unmatched bases: 3. There are 14 residues in the CDR3. Germline V gives CDR1 DFQATT, CDR2 SNEGSKA (reference sequence). This chain's CDR3 is CSARAGTSGYEQYF. DNA for the CDR3: TGCAGTGCTAGAGCCGGGACTAGCGGATACGAGCAGTACTTC.

This sequence joins TRBV7-9 and TRBJ2-2, with a tentative D call TRBD1 (5 bases). Germline-derived CDR1 and CDR2 are SEHNR and FQNEAQ (reference sequence). Trimming removed 2 bases from V and 1 base from J, with 17 bases in between. The CDR3 has 18 residues. The CDR3 protein is CASSLRSQTGQNTGELFF. Here the CDR3 DNA reads TGTGCCAGCAGCTTAAGGTCCCAGACCGGACAGAACACCGGGGAGCTGTTTTTT.

This clonotype was seen many times. The CDR3 coding sequence is TGTGCCAGCAGTGAAGCGCGCTTTAATGAAAAACTGTTTTTT. It yields the protein CASSEARFNEKLFF. V gene TRBV2 combines with J gene TRBJ1-4; D unclear. Germline values: CDR1 SNHLY, CDR2 FYNNEI. The CDR3 is 14 amino acids. The V end lost 0 bases, the J end lost 4 bases, and 6 bases lay between the germline ends.

This clonotype has a handful of counts. This rearrangement joins TRBV27 to TRBJ1-5; 7 bases map to TRBD1. CDR1 is MNHEY and CDR2 is SMNVEV in the germline V gene (reference sequence). Losses at the gene ends were 2 bases for V and 5 bases for J; bases not matched to a gene: 6. CDR3 length equals 15 residues. CDR3 amino acids: CASSLGAGGYQPQHF. CDR3 nucleotide sequence: TGTGCCAGCAGTTTAGGGGCAGGGGGGTATCAGCCCCAGCATTTT.

The V gene is TRBV6-6, the J gene TRBJ2-5; the match to TRBD2 covers 10 bases. V lost 0 bases, J lost 2 bases, and 0 bases stayed unmatched. Germline values: CDR1 MNHNY, CDR2 SVGAGI (reference sequence). The CDR3 is 15 residues long. The CDR3 sequence is CASSYSLAGQETQYF. CDR3 sequence (DNA): TGTGCCAGCAGTTACTCACTAGCGGGGCAAGAGACCCAGTACTTC.

This clonotype was picked up a small number of times. The CDR3 nucleotides are TGTGCCAGCAGTTTACCGGGGATTTCTGAAAAACTGTTTTTT. It codes for CASSLPGISEKLFF. The chain couples TRBV28 to TRBJ1-4; no clear D gene. Trimming took 2 bases from V and 7 from J, leaving 11 bases between them. There are 14 residues in the CDR3. Germline V gene sequence: CDR1 MDHEN, CDR2 SYDVKM. Full variable domain (missing parts from reference TRBV28 and TRBJ1-4): DVKVTQSSRYLVKRTGEKVFLECVQDMDHENMFWYRQDPGLGLRLIYFSYDVKMKEKGDIPEGYSVSREKKERFSLILESASTNQTSMYLCASSLPGISEKLFFGSGTQLSVL.

The chain uses TRBV18 and TRBJ1-1; D is uncertain. The V gene lost 6 bases and the J gene lost 3 bases, with 17 bases spanning the gap. The CDR3 spans 15 residues. From germline, CDR1 is KGHSH and CDR2 LQKENI. This CDR3 is CASSIRASGDTEAFF. CDR3 nucleotide sequence: TGTGCCAGCTCTATCCGGGCATCCGGAGACACTGAAGCTTTCTTT. Based on the CDR3 plus reference TRBV18 and TRBJ1-1, the full variable domain is NAGVMQNPRHLVRRRGQEARLRCSPMKGHSHVYWYRQLPEEGLKFMVYLQKENIIDESGMPKERFSAEFPKEGPSILRIQQVVRGDSAAYFCASSIRASGDTEAFFGQGTRLTVV.

This clonotype was seen many times. The genes are TRBV18 and TRBJ2-7; 9 nucleotides line up with TRBD1. The CDR3 runs 16 residues. CDR1 KGHSH and CDR2 LQKENI come from the germline V gene. J was trimmed by 3 bases and V by 3 bases; bases with no gene match: 9. The CDR3 protein is CASSPTGTGGYYEQYF. The DNA for the CDR3 is TGTGCCAGCTCACCCACAGGTACAGGGGGCTACTACGAGCAGTACTTC. Drawing the rest from reference TRBV18 and TRBJ2-7, the complete variable domain is NAGVMQNPRHLVRRRGQEARLRCSPMKGHSHVYWYRQLPEEGLKFMVYLQKENIIDESGMPKERFSAEFPKEGPSILRIQQVVRGDSAAYFCASSPTGTGGYYEQYFGPGTRLTVT.

This chain joins TRBV6-1 and TRBJ2-6; no definite D call. The germline CDR1 and CDR2 sequences are MNHNS and SASEGT. Trimming pared 6 bases from V and 1 base from J, leaving 7 bases between. The CDR3 is made up of 14 amino acids. DNA of the CDR3: TGTGCCAGCAGGACCCCATCTGGGGCCAACGTCCTGACTTTC. As protein: CASRTPSGANVLTF.

This clonotype was seen only a few times. The rearrangement links TRBV27 to TRBJ2-3; no firm D call. The germline CDR1 and CDR2 sequences are MNHEY and SMNVEV (reference sequence). The CDR3 is 14 residues long. With 8 bases removed from V and 0 bases from J, the gap between germline ends came to 12 bases. The DNA of the CDR3 is TGTGCCAGCCAGCCCGTCGGTAGCACAGATACGCAGTATTTT. It yields the protein CASQPVGSTDTQYF.

There are many counts of this clonotype. The J gene is TRBJ2-5, the V gene TRBV2, with TRBD1 matching 9 bases. Trimming took 6 bases from V and 1 from J; bases not matched to a gene: 3. The CDR3 loop spans 14 amino acids. Germline lookup yields CDR1 SNHLY and CDR2 FYNNEI. In DNA, the CDR3 is TGTGCCAGCAGCAGGACAGGGGTCCAAGAGACCCAGTACTTC. Translating gives CASSRTGVQETQYF.

This clonotype was detected ten times or more. The J gene is TRBJ2-3, the V gene TRBV6-2 or TRBV6-3; 11 bases map to TRBD2. This CDR3 contains 16 residues. Germline CDR1 MNHEY, CDR2 SVGEGT. The trim removed 6 bases at V and 5 bases at J, leaving 10 bases unmatched. This CDR3 is CASRTATSGVRDTQYF. DNA for the CDR3: TGTGCCAGCAGAACCGCGACTAGCGGGGTCAGAGATACGCAGTATTTT.

This clonotype occurred many times. V usage is TRBV5-4 and J usage is TRBJ2-1; D is undetermined. The V gene lost 0 bases and the J gene lost 5 bases, with 6 bases spanning the gap. This CDR3 is built from 13 residues. Germline loops: CDR1 SGHNT, CDR2 YYREEE (reference sequence). CDR3 sequence: CASSLDQNNEQFF. The CDR3 nucleotides read TGTGCCAGCAGCTTGGACCAGAACAATGAGCAGTTCTTC.

This clonotype was counted between two and nine times. The chain is built from TRBV4-1 and TRBJ2-1; tentatively, D is TRBD1 (6 bases). The V end was cut by 8 bases, the J end by 4 bases, with 24 bases between. Germline assignment: CDR1 MGHRA and CDR2 YSYEKL. This CDR3 contains 17 residues. The CDR3 sequence is CASQPTGGPSPYNEQFF. Written as DNA, the CDR3 is TGCGCCAGCCAACCGACAGGCGGCCCTTCCCCTTACAATGAGCAGTTCTTC.

This clonotype was observed at least ten times. The chain has TRBV2 and TRBJ1-5; TRBD1 agrees at 7 bases. Per germline, CDR1 SNHLY and CDR2 FYNNEI. This CDR3 spans 14 amino acids. J was trimmed by 7 bases and V by 4 bases; bases with no gene match: 7. DNA for the CDR3: TGTGCCAGCAGTGGACAGGGATTGGGACAGCCCCAGCATTTT. This gives the protein CASSGQGLGQPQHF. The variable domain in full, completed from reference TRBV2 and TRBJ1-5, reads EPEVTQTPSHQVTQMGQEVILRCVPISNHLYFYWYRQILGQKVEFLVSFYNNEISEKSEIFDDQFSVERPDGSNFTLKIRSTKLEDSAMYFCASSGQGLGQPQHFGDGTRLSIL.

This sequence joins TRBV7-8 and TRBJ2-5; D possibly corresponds to TRBD2 (6 bases). Between the trimmed V and J ends, which lost 1 base and 4 bases, there was a span of 22 bases. Germline V gene data show CDR1 as SGHVS and CDR2 as FQNEAQ. The CDR3 extends over 18 amino acids. In DNA form, the CDR3 reads TGTGCCAGCAGCTTAGGAAGGATGGTCGGGGACTCCGGAGAGACCCAGTACTTC. This encodes CASSLGRMVGDSGETQYF.

The V and J genes are TRBV7-3 and TRBJ2-3, with 7 bases lining up with TRBD2. This CDR3 has 15 amino acids. The V and J ends lost 2 bases and 4 bases, in that order; junction bases with no gene match: 6. Germline CDR1 SGHTA, CDR2 FQGTGA. CDR3 in amino acids: CASSLERLASDTQYF. The CDR3 nucleotides are TGTGCCAGCAGCTTAGAGAGACTAGCTTCAGATACGCAGTATTTT.

The sample holds many counts of this clonotype. V gene TRBV12-3 or TRBV12-4 combines with J gene TRBJ1-3, with 8 bases aligning to TRBD1. With V trimmed by 5 bases and J by 4 bases, 13 bases remained unmatched. The CDR3 has 17 amino acids. In DNA form, the CDR3 reads TGTGCCAGCAGTCAAACTCAGGGGGCGACTTTCGGAAACACCATATATTTT. Translation gives CASSQTQGATFGNTIYF.